The present T cell receptor beta chain was sequenced within a study of blood T cell repertoires in COVID-19. Study as a whole: The United States, Italy and Spain supplied acute and convalescent COVID-19 samples. Sample material is recorded as cDNA or gDNA derived from T cells, B-cell-depleted T cells, or PBMCs.

In the authors' methods: Amplification of reference gene primers provided the estimated nucleated cell counts. The table came from immunoSEQ multiplex PCR; TCRdb's copy has only in-frame clones and leaves some out. V, J and clone size reflect that table, while D and trimming were determined from the DNA. The sample consists of over 200,000 clones, approximately 90% of them appearing once. Looked up from germline, CDR1 is GTSNPN and CDR2 is SVGIG (reference sequence). This CDR3 comprises 13 residues. Germline trimming cut 4 bases from V and 3 bases from J; bases unmatched to any gene: 3. The sequence came from a woman aged 40 to 50 who had recovered from COVID-19. The chain employs TRBV30 and TRBJ1-5; TRBD1 matches 7 bases. Sequences were obtained from peripheral blood. DNA for the CDR3: TGTGCCTGGACAGGGGGGAACAATCAGCCCCAGCATTTT. Amino acid sequence: CAWTGGNNQPQHF.